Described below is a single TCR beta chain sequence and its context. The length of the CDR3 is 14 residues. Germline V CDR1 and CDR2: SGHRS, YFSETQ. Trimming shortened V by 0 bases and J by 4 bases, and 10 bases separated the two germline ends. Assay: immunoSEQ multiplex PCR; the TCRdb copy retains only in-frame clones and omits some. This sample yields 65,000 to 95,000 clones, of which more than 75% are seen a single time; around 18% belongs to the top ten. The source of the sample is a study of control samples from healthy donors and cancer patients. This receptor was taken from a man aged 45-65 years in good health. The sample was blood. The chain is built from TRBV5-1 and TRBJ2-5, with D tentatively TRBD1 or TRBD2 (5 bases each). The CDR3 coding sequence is TGCGCCAGCAGCTTGGTGGGACCGGGAGAGACCCAGTACTTC. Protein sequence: CASSLVGPGETQYF.